Listed here are 21 T cell receptor beta chains from one sample, sequenced in a study of T cell responses to AZD1222 COVID-19 vaccine. Generated by immunoSEQ multiplex PCR, the TCRdb table keeps only in-frame clones and is missing some. The table records about 81,000 clones, 80% to 95% of them present only once. The sequencing used peripheral blood, collected 28 days after the second AZD1222 dose. These TCRs come from an adult who received the AZD1222 COVID-19 vaccine.

The genes are TRBV15 and TRBJ1-2, with D possibly being TRBD1 (5 bases). This CDR3 comprises 15 residues. Per the germline V gene, CDR1 is LNHNV and CDR2 is YYDKDF (reference sequence). Trimming removed 5 bases from V and 1 base from J, with 14 bases in between. The CDR3 DNA sequence: TGTGCCACCAGCGCAACCGGCAGGGTTAACTATGGCTACACCTTC. Its translation: CATSATGRVNYGYTF.

The chain carries TRBV27 and TRBJ1-1; D ambiguous. Germline CDR1 and CDR2: MNHEY and SMNVEV (reference sequence). Trimming took off 5 bases at V and 1 base at J, with 14 bases between the two ends. This CDR3 comprises 15 residues. CDR3 DNA sequence: TGTGCCAGCAGTCCCCTCGGGAGCGGGAACACTGAAGCTTTCTTT. This encodes CASSPLGSGNTEAFF.

The chain uses TRBV18 and TRBJ1-1, with D unclear. The V gene's germline CDR1 is KGHSH and CDR2 LQKENI. The V gene lost 0 bases and the J gene lost 1 base, with 9 bases spanning the gap. The CDR3 totals 15 residues. In DNA, the CDR3 is TGTGCCAGCTCACCACCTTCTCTCCCGAACACTGAAGCTTTCTTT. It specifies CASSPPSLPNTEAFF.

The chain recombines TRBV2 with TRBJ1-5; D may be TRBD1 (5 bases). Germline V lookup: CDR1 SNHLY, CDR2 FYNNEI. Between the trimmed V and J ends, which lost 6 bases and 4 bases, there was a span of 10 bases. The CDR3 is 13 residues long. The CDR3 coding sequence is TGTGCCAGCAGGACAGCCCAGAATCAGCCCCAGCATTTT. Translation: CASRTAQNQPQHF.

This sequence joins TRBV5-1 and TRBJ1-1, with D perhaps matching TRBD1 (6 bases). This CDR3 comprises 13 residues. Germline CDR1 is SGHRS and CDR2 is YFSETQ. Trimming removed 3 bases from V and 2 bases from J, with 8 bases in between. The CDR3 bases are TGCGCCAGCAGCTCACAGGGTAACACTGAAGCTTTCTTT. Translated: CASSSQGNTEAFF.

J is TRBJ1-2 and V is TRBV9, with D possibly matching TRBD1 (5 bases). Deletions cut 4 bases from V and 8 bases from J, with 12 bases between. The germline V gene encodes CDR1 SGDLS and CDR2 YYNGEE. CDR3 length: 12 amino acids. The CDR3 here is CASSSGRGGYTF. Here the CDR3 DNA reads TGTGCCAGCAGCTCAGGACGGGGGGGCTACACCTTC.

This rearrangement joins TRBV27 to TRBJ1-6; no firm D call. The V gene lost 10 bases and the J gene lost 3 bases, with 7 bases spanning the gap. Germline CDR1 and CDR2: MNHEY and SMNVEV (reference sequence). The CDR3 length is 12 residues. For the CDR3, the DNA is TGTGCCACCAAGGGCTATAATTCACCCCTCCACTTT. Protein product: CATKGYNSPLHF.

The chain links TRBV12-3 or TRBV12-4 to TRBJ1-6, with D maybe TRBD1 (6 bases). CDR3 length: 12 residues. V was shortened by 3 bases and J by 9 bases, with 6 bases between the two germline ends. CDR3 coding DNA: TGTGCCAGCAGTTTCAGGGGTTCACCCCTCCACTTT. Protein: CASSFRGSPLHF.

This sequence joins TRBV5-1 and TRBJ1-2; no definite D call. The CDR3 has 12 amino acids. CDR1 and CDR2 (germline): SGHRS, YFSETQ. The V end was cut by 5 bases, the J end by 0 bases, with 5 bases between. This CDR3 reads CASRGTNYGYTF. As DNA, the CDR3 is TGCGCCAGCAGGGGTACTAACTATGGCTACACCTTC.

The chain employs TRBV5-1 and TRBJ1-4; D is uncertain. This CDR3 has 13 residues. Trimming removed 6 bases from V and 8 bases from J, with 14 bases in between. In germline, CDR1 is SGHRS, CDR2 YFSETQ. CDR3 sequence (DNA): TGCGCCAGCACCCTAATGCCCGGGGAAAAACTGTTTTTT. Its translation is CASTLMPGEKLFF.

The genes are TRBV6-1 and TRBJ2-7; D may be TRBD1 (5 bases). This CDR3 comprises 13 residues. The V gene's germline CDR1 is MNHNS and CDR2 SASEGT. Trimming left V 3 bases short and J 3 bases short, with 9 bases between. The CDR3 DNA sequence: TGTGCCAGCAGTGACGCAGGGTACTACGAGCAGTACTTC. It specifies CASSDAGYYEQYF.

The chain is built from TRBV19 and TRBJ2-2, with 9 positions matching TRBD1. CDR1 and CDR2 from the germline V gene are LNHDA and SQIVND (reference sequence). V shed 3 bases and J 7 bases; nucleotides not matched to a gene: 9. This CDR3 is built from 16 residues. The CDR3 region has the DNA TGTGCCAGTAGTATGGGACAGGGAGACGGCGGCGGGGAGCTGTTTTTT. Amino acid sequence: CASSMGQGDGGGELFF.

V and J are TRBV5-1 and TRBJ2-7; 7 nucleotides agree with TRBD1. V was pared by 7 bases and J by 6 bases, with 16 bases of the junction left unmatched. CDR3 length: 15 residues. Germline lookup yields CDR1 SGHRS and CDR2 YFSETQ. The CDR3 DNA reads as TGCGCCAGCTCTCAGACCACAGGGGAATTCGGCGAGCAGTACTTC. This encodes CASSQTTGEFGEQYF.

Details on this clone: One end of the junction does not line up with germline, which may come from a read error. The chain uses TRBV19 and TRBJ1-4, with D possibly being TRBD1 (6 bases). CDR3 length equals 15 residues. CDR1 LNHDA and CDR2 SQIVND come from the germline V gene (reference sequence). CDR3 nucleotide sequence: TGTGCTAGTACGTTTGCCGGGGGCGAGGATGAAAAACTGTTTTTT. As protein: CASTFAGGEDEKLFF.

This chain links TRBV6-6 with TRBJ1-1; the D gene is possibly TRBD1 (5 bases). Trimming left V 2 bases short and J 6 bases short, with 13 bases between. The CDR3 covers 14 residues. From germline, CDR1 is MNHNY and CDR2 SVGAGI (reference sequence). The CDR3 region is CASSYPTRGAEAFF. As DNA, the CDR3 is TGTGCCAGCAGTTACCCAACACGAGGGGCTGAAGCTTTCTTT.

This rearrangement joins TRBV27 to TRBJ1-6, with no clear D. With 1 base removed from V and 5 bases from J, the gap between germline ends came to 6 bases. This CDR3 is 14 amino acids long. Germline V gene data show CDR1 as MNHEY and CDR2 as SMNVEV (reference sequence). The CDR3 reads CASSLFRNNSPLHF. The CDR3 DNA reads as TGTGCCAGCAGTTTATTTAGAAATAATTCACCCCTCCACTTT.

The chain joins TRBV10-3 to TRBJ2-2, with 8 bases aligning to TRBD2. The CDR3 has 14 amino acids. Per germline, CDR1 ENHRY and CDR2 SYGVKD. Losses at the gene ends were 10 bases for V and 2 bases for J; bases not matched to a gene: 6. The DNA for the CDR3 is TGTGCCACGAGCGGGGGACCCAACACCGGGGAGCTGTTTTTT. Amino acids: CATSGGPNTGELFF.

The table lists this clone with a few counts. This chain links TRBV6-1 with TRBJ2-6, with D maybe TRBD1 (5 bases). V lost 2 bases, J lost 1 base, and 15 bases lay in between. Germline CDR1 is MNHNS and CDR2 is SASEGT. The CDR3 runs to 18 residues. The CDR3 loop reads CASSESPNRQSGANVLTF. The CDR3 nucleotides are TGTGCCAGCAGTGAATCTCCAAACAGACAGTCTGGGGCCAACGTCCTGACTTTC.

Comments on this clone: Mismatch with germline at one junction end may stem from a read error. V gene TRBV6-5 combines with J gene TRBJ1-1; D perhaps matches TRBD1 (5 bases). The CDR3 spans 11 residues. The germline CDR1 and CDR2 sequences are MNHEY and SVGAGI. The CDR3, as DNA: TGTGCCAGCAAACGGACACTACCATGGATATTT. It specifies CASKRTLPWIF.

The chain combines TRBV9 with TRBJ1-2; D gene unclear. The CDR3 runs 13 residues. V lost 0 bases, J lost 3 bases, and 6 bases lay in between. Germline CDR1 reads SGDLS; CDR2 reads YYNGEE. CDR3 loop: CASSVERDYGYTF. The CDR3 DNA follows: TGTGCCAGCAGCGTAGAGAGGGACTATGGCTACACCTTC.

This clone turned up a few times. The V gene is TRBV7-8, the J gene TRBJ1-3, with TRBD1 identical over 8 bases. The CDR3 length is 15 residues. The V segment lost 5 bases and the J segment 2 bases; nucleotides outside the gene matches: 5. The germline CDR1 and CDR2 sequences are SGHVS and FQNEAQ. CDR3 in amino acids: CASSIDRGAGNTIYF. CDR3 nucleotide sequence: TGTGCCAGCAGCATAGACAGGGGAGCTGGAAACACCATATATTTT.